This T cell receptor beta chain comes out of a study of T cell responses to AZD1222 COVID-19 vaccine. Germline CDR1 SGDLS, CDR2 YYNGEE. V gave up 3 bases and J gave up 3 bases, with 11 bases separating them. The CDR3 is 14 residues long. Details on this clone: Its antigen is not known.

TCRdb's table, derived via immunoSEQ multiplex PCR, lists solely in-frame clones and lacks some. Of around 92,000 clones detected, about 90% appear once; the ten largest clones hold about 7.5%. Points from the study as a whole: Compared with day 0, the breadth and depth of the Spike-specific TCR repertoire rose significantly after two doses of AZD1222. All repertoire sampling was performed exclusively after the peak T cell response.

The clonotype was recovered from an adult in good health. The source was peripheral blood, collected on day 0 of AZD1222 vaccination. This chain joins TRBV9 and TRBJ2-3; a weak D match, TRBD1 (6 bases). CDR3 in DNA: TGTGCCAGCAGCGCAACAGGGTTTACAGATACGCAGTATTTT. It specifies CASSATGFTDTQYF.